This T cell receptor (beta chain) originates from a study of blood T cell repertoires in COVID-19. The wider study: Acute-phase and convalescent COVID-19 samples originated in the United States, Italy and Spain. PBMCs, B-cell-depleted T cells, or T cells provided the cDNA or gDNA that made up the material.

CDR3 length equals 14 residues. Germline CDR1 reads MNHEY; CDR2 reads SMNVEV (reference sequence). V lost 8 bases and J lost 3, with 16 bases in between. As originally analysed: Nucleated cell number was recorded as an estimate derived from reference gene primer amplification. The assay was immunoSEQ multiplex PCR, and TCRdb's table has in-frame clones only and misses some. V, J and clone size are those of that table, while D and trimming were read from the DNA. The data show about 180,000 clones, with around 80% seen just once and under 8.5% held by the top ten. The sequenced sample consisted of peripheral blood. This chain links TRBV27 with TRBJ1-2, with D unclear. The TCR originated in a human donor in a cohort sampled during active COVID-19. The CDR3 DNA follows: TGTGCCAGCGCCTTCCGGGGTACCTACTATGGCTACACCTTC. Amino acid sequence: CASAFRGTYYGYTF.